This T cell receptor beta chain was recovered during a study of T-cell reconstitution after alpha-beta-depleted transplantation in children. Unique molecular identifiers tagged the TCRbeta library. TCRdb processed the PCR reads anew with MiXCR; each CDR3 protein has one entry. This table holds fewer than 450,000 distinct CDR3 sequences, around 15% found once. The table lists this clonotype with many counts. This specimen consisted of PBMCs, mostly from graft donor cells, obtained 360 days after TCRalphabeta/CD19-depleted stem cell transplant. The clonotype comes from a male patient between 2 and 10 years old who had a stem cell transplant for acute lymphoblastic leukemia, so the T cells may come from the graft donor.

CDR3 DNA: TGCGCCAGCAGCGAGTTCGCAAATGAGCAGTTCTTC. It yields the protein CASSEFANEQFF. The rearrangement joins TRBV5-1 to TRBJ2-1, with D uncertain. The CDR3 is 12 amino acids. V lost 4 bases, J lost 7 bases, and 9 bases lay in between. Per germline, CDR1 SGHRS and CDR2 YFSETQ. Complete variable domain (other parts from reference TRBV5-1 and TRBJ2-1): KAGVTQTPRYLIKTRGQQVTLSCSPISGHRSVSWYQQTPGQGLQFLFEYFSETQRNKGNFPGRFSGRQFSNSRSEMNVSTLELGDSALYLCASSEFANEQFFGPGTRLTVL.